The 21 T cell receptor beta chains below all came from one sample that was sequenced in a study of Ad26.COV2.S vaccination and SARS-CoV-2 variants. Noted treatment: around 19 received Ad26.COV2.S at low or high dose, single or two shots; about 5 received placebo; per-sample allocation not given. Day 63 following the first vaccine or placebo injection was when the samples were taken. The assay was immunoSEQ multiplex PCR, and TCRdb's table has in-frame clones only and misses some. Seen here are hundreds of thousands of clones, 80% to 90% observed once, and the top ten hold under 6%. Source: peripheral blood, taken in a trial of Ad26.COV2.S vaccine versus placebo. These receptors were collected from a person between 18 and 59 years old who received the Ad26.COV2.S COVID-19 vaccine or a placebo.

The V gene is TRBV2, the J gene TRBJ1-1; no firm D call. CDR1 and CDR2 from the germline V gene are SNHLY and FYNNEI. The V and J ends lost 2 bases and 0 bases respectively, with 13 bases between them. This CDR3 comprises 16 residues. CDR3: CASSENGQNMNTEAFF. In DNA, the CDR3 is TGTGCCAGCAGTGAAAATGGGCAGAACATGAACACTGAAGCTTTCTTT.

The CDR3 DNA reads TGTGCCACCCCTCAACGGGCCAAAAACATTCAGTACTTC. It yields the protein CATPQRAKNIQYF. This chain connects TRBV24-1 to TRBJ2-4; D is unresolved. V gave up 9 bases and J gave up 1 base, with 9 bases separating them. In germline, CDR1 is KGHDR, CDR2 SFDVKD. This CDR3 spans 13 amino acids.

V is TRBV18 and J is TRBJ2-7, with D maybe TRBD1 (5 bases). The germline V gene encodes CDR1 KGHSH and CDR2 LQKENI. V was trimmed by 2 bases and J by 3 bases, leaving 8 bases between them. The CDR3 runs 13 residues. CDR3 in DNA: TGTGCCAGCTCACCATACAGGTACTACGAGCAGTACTTC. This encodes CASSPYRYYEQYF.

Only one count was recorded for this clone. The rearrangement uses TRBV10-3 and TRBJ2-7, with D perhaps TRBD2 (5 bases). The CDR3 extends over 15 amino acids. V was cut by 4 bases and J by 0 bases, with 13 bases left in between. Germline values: CDR1 ENHRY, CDR2 SYGVKD. Here the CDR3 reads CAISASGIDSYEQYF. The CDR3 nucleotides are TGTGCCATCAGTGCCTCGGGAATCGACTCCTACGAGCAGTACTTC.

This chain links TRBV18 with TRBJ2-2; D gene ambiguous. The germline V and J ends were trimmed by 4 bases and 3 bases, with 12 bases remaining between them. Germline CDR1 and CDR2: KGHSH and LQKENI. The CDR3 runs 15 residues. The CDR3: CASSLRTAYTGELFF. In DNA form, the CDR3 reads TGTGCCAGCTCACTCCGCACCGCTTACACCGGGGAGCTGTTTTTT.

The V call is TRBV7-9, the J call TRBJ2-5; possible D gene TRBD1, 6 bases. Between the trimmed V and J ends, which lost 6 bases and 2 bases, there was a span of 13 bases. The germline V gene encodes CDR1 SEHNR and CDR2 FQNEAQ (reference sequence). The CDR3 runs 14 residues. The CDR3 spells CASRTQGSQETQYF. The CDR3, as DNA: TGTGCCAGCAGGACACAGGGTTCTCAAGAGACCCAGTACTTC.

V gene TRBV4-1 combines with J gene TRBJ2-7; perhaps TRBD1 as D (7 bases). The germline V gene encodes CDR1 MGHRA and CDR2 YSYEKL. V lost 1 base and J 3 bases, leaving 19 bases between the germline ends. This CDR3 is built from 17 residues. CDR3 in amino acids: CASSQGPISRDSYEQYF. The CDR3 coding sequence is TGCGCCAGCAGCCAAGGCCCTATCTCGCGGGACAGCTACGAGCAGTACTTC.

This sequence joins TRBV27 and TRBJ1-1; D may be TRBD1 (6 bases). Per germline, CDR1 MNHEY and CDR2 SMNVEV (reference sequence). This CDR3 is 16 amino acids long. Trimming stripped 3 bases from V and 1 base from J, with 15 bases between. The chain's CDR3 is CASSFYPRQENTEAFF. The DNA of the CDR3 is TGTGCCAGCAGTTTTTACCCAAGACAGGAGAACACTGAAGCTTTCTTT.

The gene calls are TRBV6-6 and TRBJ1-5; D not resolved. The V gene lost 5 bases and the J gene lost 1 base, with 15 bases spanning the gap. The CDR3 has 16 residues. Germline V CDR1 and CDR2: MNHNY, SVGAGI (reference sequence). The chain's CDR3 is CASSPTSSGSNQPQHF. The CDR3 nucleotides read TGTGCCAGCAGTCCCACTTCGAGCGGCAGCAATCAGCCCCAGCATTTT.

The J gene is TRBJ2-1, the V gene TRBV6-2 or TRBV6-3; D unresolved. Germline-derived CDR1 and CDR2 are MNHEY and SVGEGT. This CDR3 comprises 13 residues. The germline V and J ends were trimmed by 5 bases and 3 bases, with 8 bases remaining between them. The CDR3 DNA reads TGTGCCAGCAGTATTACTAACTACAATGAGCAGTTCTTC. Its translation: CASSITNYNEQFF.

V gene TRBV2 combines with J gene TRBJ2-7, with 8 bases fitting TRBD1. Germline CDR1 is SNHLY and CDR2 is FYNNEI. The CDR3 runs to 14 residues. V lost 5 bases to trimming and J lost 7 bases; unmatched junction nucleotides: 10. This CDR3 reads CASSTGQEALEQYF. The CDR3 region has the DNA TGTGCCAGCAGTACGGGACAGGAGGCGCTGGAGCAGTACTTC. Complete variable domain (other parts from reference TRBV2 and TRBJ2-7): EPEVTQTPSHQVTQMGQEVILRCVPISNHLYFYWYRQILGQKVEFLVSFYNNEISEKSEIFDDQFSVERPDGSNFTLKIRSTKLEDSAMYFCASSTGQEALEQYFGPGTRLTVT.

The V gene is TRBV19, the J gene TRBJ2-7; D is tentatively TRBD1 or TRBD2 (5 bases each). CDR1 and CDR2 from the germline V gene are LNHDA and SQIVND (reference sequence). The CDR3 is made up of 14 amino acids. Trimming took off 5 bases at V and 2 bases at J, with 13 bases between the two ends. The CDR3 protein is CASSSTGTAYEQYF. The CDR3 nucleotides are TGTGCCAGTAGTTCGACCGGGACGGCCTACGAGCAGTACTTC. The complete variable domain, with remaining parts taken from reference TRBV19 and TRBJ2-7, reads DGGITQSPKYLFRKEGQNVTLSCEQNLNHDAMYWYRQDPGQGLRLIYYSQIVNDFQKGDIAEGYSVSREKKESFPLTVTSAQKNPTAFYLCASSSTGTAYEQYFGPGTRLTVT.

The chain combines TRBV7-3 with TRBJ2-5; no definite D call. Trimming shortened V by 0 bases and J by 2 bases, and 19 bases separated the two germline ends. The germline V gene encodes CDR1 SGHTA and CDR2 FQGTGA. CDR3 length equals 18 residues. CDR3 sequence: CASSLTCRRRPQQETQYF. Written as DNA, the CDR3 is TGTGCCAGCAGCTTAACATGCCGGCGCCGACCCCAACAAGAGACCCAGTACTTC.

This sequence joins TRBV5-6 and TRBJ2-2; D may correspond to TRBD1 or TRBD2 (5 bases each). The CDR3 totals 16 residues. Trimming cost V 7 bases and J 4 bases, with 20 bases left between them. Germline CDR1 and CDR2: SGHDT and YYEEEE. CDR3 loop: CASGWGPRGGTGELFF. CDR3 DNA sequence: TGTGCCAGCGGATGGGGACCGCGTGGAGGCACCGGGGAGCTGTTTTTT.

Comment on this clone: At one end the junction does not follow the germline gene, possibly because of a read error. The chain joins TRBV3-1 (or the pseudogene TRBV3-2) to TRBJ2-7; TRBD1 matches 9 bases. The germline V gene has CDR1 LGHDT and CDR2 YNNKEL (reference sequence). CDR3 length equals 16 residues. The CDR3, as DNA: TGTGCCGGCAGCCAAGCAGGGGACAGGGAGGGCTACGAGCAGTACTTC. It translates to CAGSQAGDREGYEQYF.

The chain employs TRBV10-3 and TRBJ2-3; 12 bases match TRBD1. Per germline, CDR1 ENHRY and CDR2 SYGVKD. The V and J ends lost 6 bases and 3 bases, in that order; junction bases with no gene match: 10. The CDR3 has 17 amino acids. This CDR3 reads CAIRDGTGGARTDTQYF. CDR3 nucleotide sequence: TGTGCCATCAGGGACGGGACAGGGGGCGCGAGGACAGATACGCAGTATTTT.

J is TRBJ1-2 and V is TRBV6-1, with 8 bases aligning to TRBD1. V dropped 2 bases and J dropped 7; count of bases not matched to a gene: 15. Germline V gives CDR1 MNHNS, CDR2 SASEGT. The CDR3 contains 17 residues. This CDR3 reads CASSESSDRAFLGGYTF. Here the CDR3 DNA reads TGTGCCAGCAGTGAATCTTCGGACAGGGCTTTTTTAGGTGGCTACACCTTC.

The chain couples TRBV28 to TRBJ2-3, with TRBD1 as a possible D gene (5 bases). V was cut by 6 bases and J by 6 bases, with 16 bases left in between. The CDR3 is 14 residues long. Looked up from germline, CDR1 is MDHEN and CDR2 is SYDVKM. CDR3 sequence: CASRLLGSGDTQYF. The CDR3 nucleotides are TGTGCCAGCAGGCTCTTAGGGTCAGGGGATACGCAGTATTTT.

This chain joins TRBV10-3 and TRBJ1-6; tentative D call: TRBD1 (5 bases). Germline V lookup: CDR1 ENHRY, CDR2 SYGVKD. The CDR3 consists of 13 residues. The germline V and J ends were trimmed by 3 bases and 8 bases, with 8 bases remaining between them. The CDR3 loop reads CAISEGVHSPLHF. The CDR3 DNA reads TGTGCCATCAGTGAAGGGGTTCATTCACCCCTCCACTTT.

The chain is built from TRBV9 and TRBJ2-3; 14 nucleotides line up with TRBD2. V lost 3 bases, J lost 1 base, and 7 bases stayed unmatched. This CDR3 spans 18 amino acids. Germline V gives CDR1 SGDLS, CDR2 YYNGEE. For the CDR3, the DNA is TGTGCCAGCAGCGGCTACCCGGGACTAGCGGGGGGCACAGATACGCAGTATTTT. This encodes CASSGYPGLAGGTDTQYF.

The rearrangement links TRBV5-4 to TRBJ1-2; tentatively, D is TRBD1 (5 bases). CDR1 and CDR2 (germline): SGHNT, YYREEE (reference sequence). Trimming removed 3 bases from V and 7 bases from J, with 7 bases in between. The CDR3 spans 11 residues. CDR3 sequence: CASSSGFGYTF. In DNA, the CDR3 is TGTGCCAGCAGCTCAGGGTTTGGCTACACCTTC.